The 8 T cell receptor beta chains reported below all come from one sample, sequenced in a study of T cell changes during pregnancy in multiple sclerosis. Clones were read by immunoSEQ multiplex PCR, and TCRdb kept only the in-frame ones, dropping some. The sample lists about 100,000 clones, about 90% occurring once. The source material was peripheral blood, sampled after pregnancy. The receptors originated from a female donor with multiple sclerosis, enrolled in a pregnancy study.

The chain couples TRBV27 to TRBJ1-5; D not resolved. The CDR3 spans 13 residues. Trimming took 3 bases from V and 3 from J, leaving 6 bases between them. Germline CDR1 MNHEY, CDR2 SMNVEV (reference sequence). The CDR3 sequence: CASSLRNNQPQHF. CDR3 in DNA: TGTGCCAGCAGTTTGAGAAACAATCAGCCCCAGCATTTT.

The rearrangement joins TRBV18 to TRBJ1-4; 7 bases match TRBD1. CDR3 length: 15 residues. CDR1 KGHSH and CDR2 LQKENI come from the germline V gene. Trimming at V came to 3 bases and at J to 5 bases, leaving 6 bases not matched to a gene. CDR3 bases: TGTGCCAGCTCACCCTACAGGGGACGGAATGAAAAACTGTTTTTT. As protein: CASSPYRGRNEKLFF.

This chain links TRBV5-1 with TRBJ2-7, with 13 nucleotides matching TRBD2. V gave up 7 bases and J gave up 3 bases; unmatched junction bases: 7. The CDR3 is 15 amino acids. Germline V gene sequence: CDR1 SGHRS, CDR2 YFSETQ. The CDR3 reads CASVPGTSGIYEQYF. Here the CDR3 DNA reads TGCGCCAGCGTACCTGGGACTAGCGGGATCTACGAGCAGTACTTC.

CDR3 sequence: CASSLSQGNTEAFF. The CDR3, as DNA: TGTGCCAGCAGCTTATCCCAGGGGAACACTGAAGCTTTCTTT. The chain combines TRBV11-3 with TRBJ1-1; possibly TRBD1 for D (5 bases). The CDR3 totals 14 residues. The germline V and J ends were trimmed by 2 bases and 1 base, with 8 bases remaining between them. Germline loops: CDR1 SGHNT, CDR2 YENEEA. The whole variable domain, filled in from reference TRBV11-3 and TRBJ1-1, reads EAGVVQSPRYKIIEKKQPVAFWCNPISGHNTLYWYLQNLGQGPELLIRYENEEAVDDSQLPKDRFSAERLKGVDSTLKIQPAELGDSAVYLCASSLSQGNTEAFFGQGTRLTVV.

This clone was recorded only once. V usage is TRBV7-3 and J usage is TRBJ2-6, with D possibly TRBD2 on 5 matching bases. Per germline, CDR1 SGHTA and CDR2 FQGTGA. The CDR3 has 16 residues. The ends were cut back, 4 bases at V and 2 bases at J, with 12 bases in the middle. The CDR3 bases are TGTGCCAGCAGCTCAGCGTCGGGGACTGGGGCCAACGTCCTGACTTTC. Translating it yields CASSSASGTGANVLTF. Together with reference TRBV7-3 and TRBJ2-6, the CDR3 gives the full variable domain: GAGVSQTPSNKVTEKGKYVELRCDPISGHTALYWYRQSLGQGPEFLIYFQGTGAADDSGLPNDRFFAVRPEGSVSTLKIQRTERGDSAVYLCASSSASGTGANVLTFGAGSRLTVL.

The chain combines TRBV7-9 with TRBJ2-1; D might be TRBD2 (5 bases). The CDR3 extends over 15 amino acids. Trimming shortened V by 5 bases and J by 3 bases, and 14 bases separated the two germline ends. The V gene's germline CDR1 is SEHNR and CDR2 FQNEAQ (reference sequence). DNA of the CDR3: TGTGCCAGCAGCCCCCGGGAAGCTGTCTACAATGAGCAGTTCTTC. Its translation is CASSPREAVYNEQFF.

The rearrangement uses TRBV7-9 and TRBJ2-7; 10 nucleotides line up with TRBD1. Germline V gives CDR1 SEHNR, CDR2 FQNEAQ (reference sequence). The CDR3 runs to 15 residues. V gave up 7 bases and J gave up 0 bases; unmatched junction bases: 6. CDR3: CASTWGQGPSYEQYF. For the CDR3, the DNA is TGTGCCAGCACCTGGGGACAGGGGCCCTCCTACGAGCAGTACTTC.

The chain recombines TRBV7-2 with TRBJ2-3, with 11 bases that match TRBD2. This CDR3 has 18 residues. J lost 5 bases, V lost 1 base, and 11 bases had no gene match. Per the germline V gene, CDR1 is SGHTA and CDR2 is FQGNSA. DNA of the CDR3: TGTGCCAGCAGCTTAGTTCCAGGTAGCGGGGGGGCGGTAGATACGCAGTATTTT. Translating gives CASSLVPGSGGAVDTQYF.